This T cell receptor (beta chain) is from a study of blood T cell repertoires in COVID-19. Study-level background: Samples came from the United States, Italy and Spain, spanning acute and convalescent COVID-19. From T cells, B-cell-depleted T cells, or PBMCs came the material, which was cDNA or gDNA.

Clones were read by immunoSEQ multiplex PCR, and TCRdb kept only the in-frame ones, dropping some. The sample lists 100,000 to 150,000 clones; around four fifths were seen once. All enrollees were roughly 18 to 95 years old and from some 24 US areas. The CDR3 totals 14 residues. Per germline, CDR1 SNHLY and CDR2 FYNNEI. The junction had 6 bases not matched to a gene; V was cut back by 4 bases and J by 4 bases. This clonotype was sampled from a man aged 40-49 years with acute COVID-19. Sequencing input: PBMCs or T cells enriched from blood (not recorded which). The V call is TRBV2, the J call TRBJ1-2; 7 bases line up with TRBD1. The chain's CDR3 is CASSVGAGGYGYTF. DNA for the CDR3: TGTGCCAGCAGTGTCGGGGCAGGGGGCTATGGCTACACCTTC.